This entry features one T cell receptor (beta chain) sequence. The antigen remains undetermined. The source of the sample is a study of brain T cells in children with intractable seizures. Findings of the study overall: HCMV serostatus was not known, and viral specificity came from CDR3 similarity only. Pre- and post-surgery blood differed in depth, so pre-surgery absences may be undersampling.

Patients received at least one anti-epileptic drug before surgery. TCRdb's copy holds only in-frame clones and misses some; the assay was immunoSEQ multiplex PCR. This sample carries 80,000 or so clones, under 95% of them seen once, and the ten largest clones take roughly 24%. Deletions cut 6 bases from V and 2 bases from J, with 17 bases between. There are 15 residues in the CDR3. Germline loops: CDR1 KGHSH, CDR2 LQKENI. V and J are TRBV18 and TRBJ2-7, with D tentatively TRBD1 or TRBD2 (5 bases each). This specimen consisted of peripheral blood, obtained at surgery. The clonotype was recovered from a girl aged 2-10 years with Rasmussen encephalitis and intractable seizures. The CDR3 here is CASSSSQGAPYEQYF. The CDR3 bases are TGTGCCAGCTCGTCTAGCCAGGGAGCCCCCTACGAGCAGTACTTC.